This TCR beta chain emerged from a study of PD-1 blockade in classical Hodgkin lymphoma. General study results and limits: In newly diagnosed patients, baseline TCR diversity was reportedly below that of healthy donors. Causes of the repertoire differences remain undefined, possibly disease activity or prior therapy.

There was relapse after autologous stem cell transplantation in every patient, and there was variation in brentuximab vedotin exposure. Magnetic negative selection isolated CD8+ T cells from thawed PBMCs. Reported best responses ranged across complete response, partial response or progressive disease. Germline CDR1 reads SGHRS; CDR2 reads YFSETQ. There are 18 residues in the CDR3. V was trimmed by 5 bases and J by 5 bases, leaving 26 bases between them. Produced via immunoSEQ multiplex PCR; TCRdb's table is partial and in-frame only. The sample contains some 25,000 clones, almost 90% of which appear only once. Concerning this clone itself: Antigen unknown.

The sequences come from CD8+ T cells from blood, collected at baseline. The sequence was obtained from a human donor with classical Hodgkin lymphoma. This chain connects TRBV5-1 to TRBJ2-1, with D possibly TRBD2 on 5 matching bases. The DNA for the CDR3 is TGCGCCAGCAGTCCTCCGGGTCCAGCAAGGGCCGGGAACAATGAGCAGTTCTTC. Translating it yields CASSPPGPARAGNNEQFF.